A selection of T cell receptor beta chains follows, all from one sample in a study of blood T cells in healthy people across ages. TCRdb processed the 5' RACE reads anew with MiXCR; each CDR3 protein has one entry. Among hundreds of thousands of distinct CDR3 sequences, 45% to 70% were seen once, and the ten largest hold around a quarter. Sequenced sample: blood. These receptors were obtained from a man in his forties in good health. CDR3s include the opening cysteine and the closing phenylalanine or tryptophan. Each record gives: J gene, clone size, CDR3 length, V gene, D gene, CDR3 DNA, CDR3 protein. The D gene is left open where the match is weak. For some rows the clone size is stated as once, few or many, or as a class when expanded; others skip it.

j_call: TRBJ2-7
clone_size: few
cdr3_length: 12
v_call: TRBV3-1
d_call: TRBD1
cdr3_nt: TGTGCCAGCAGAATATCAGGGGGAAGTCTGTACTTC
cdr3_aa: CASRISGGSLYF

j_call: TRBJ2-7
clone_size: .
cdr3_length: 16
v_call: TRBV12-3/TRBV12-4
d_call: .
cdr3_nt: TGTGCCAGCAGTGTATTCCCGATGGGCTCCTACAATGAGCAGTACTTC
cdr3_aa: CASSVFPMGSYNEQYF

j_call: TRBJ1-2
clone_size: .
cdr3_length: 16
v_call: TRBV18
d_call: .
cdr3_nt: TGTGCCAGCTCACCGATTTCAGGGGCAGGTCTTTATGGCTACACCTTC
cdr3_aa: CASSPISGAGLYGYTF

j_call: TRBJ2-7
clone_size: .
cdr3_length: 15
v_call: TRBV20-1
d_call: .
cdr3_nt: TGCAGCACAGGGAGGGTACTTCTAGGGGACAATGAGCAGTACTTC
cdr3_aa: CSTGRVLLGDNEQYF

j_call: TRBJ2-1
clone_size: .
cdr3_length: 14
v_call: TRBV9
d_call: .
cdr3_nt: TGTGCCAGCAGCCCCCGAACTAGCTCGAATGAGCAGTTCTTC
cdr3_aa: CASSPRTSSNEQFF

j_call: TRBJ2-7
clone_size: .
cdr3_length: 13
v_call: TRBV27
d_call: .
cdr3_nt: TGTGCCAGCAGTTTCCGAGATGGCTACGAGCAGTACTTC
cdr3_aa: CASSFRDGYEQYF

j_call: TRBJ2-7
clone_size: once
cdr3_length: 15
v_call: TRBV18
d_call: TRBD2
cdr3_nt: TGTGTCAGCTCACAGAGACTAGCGGGAGCAAACGAGCAGTACTTC
cdr3_aa: CVSSQRLAGANEQYF

j_call: TRBJ2-1
clone_size: few
cdr3_length: 15
v_call: TRBV6-1
d_call: TRBD2
cdr3_nt: TGTGCCAGCAGTGCAGGGACTAACTCCTACAATGAGCAGTTCTTC
cdr3_aa: CASSAGTNSYNEQFF

j_call: TRBJ2-3
clone_size: .
cdr3_length: 16
v_call: TRBV4-1
d_call: .
cdr3_nt: TGCGCCAGCAGCCAAGGTCGCGAATACATGGCAGATACGCAGTATTTT
cdr3_aa: CASSQGREYMADTQYF

j_call: TRBJ1-2
clone_size: .
cdr3_length: 17
v_call: TRBV12-3/TRBV12-4
d_call: .
cdr3_nt: TGTGCCAGCAGTTTACGGATGGCGGGGGGCGTTATCTATGGCTACACCTTC
cdr3_aa: CASSLRMAGGVIYGYTF

j_call: TRBJ2-7
clone_size: .
cdr3_length: 15
v_call: TRBV5-5
d_call: .
cdr3_nt: TGTGCCAGCACCCCTGTAAACAAGGGGAGCTACGAGCAGTACTTC
cdr3_aa: CASTPVNKGSYEQYF

j_call: TRBJ2-7
clone_size: .
cdr3_length: 12
v_call: TRBV4-3
d_call: TRBD2
cdr3_nt: TGCGCCATCAGCCAAGGGCGGGGGGAGCAGTACTTC
cdr3_aa: CAISQGRGEQYF

j_call: TRBJ2-3
clone_size: .
cdr3_length: 13
v_call: TRBV12-3/TRBV12-4
d_call: .
cdr3_nt: TGTGCCAGCAGTTTGGGCTCCCTAGATACGCAGTATTTT
cdr3_aa: CASSLGSLDTQYF

j_call: TRBJ1-2
clone_size: .
cdr3_length: 13
v_call: TRBV12-3/TRBV12-4
d_call: .
cdr3_nt: TGTGCCAGCAGTGTCGACAGGACGCAGGGCTACACCTTC
cdr3_aa: CASSVDRTQGYTF

j_call: TRBJ2-7
clone_size: many
cdr3_length: 14
v_call: TRBV7-2
d_call: .
cdr3_nt: TGTGCCAGCAGCTTAGGACGGCAGGCCTACGAGCAGTACTTC
cdr3_aa: CASSLGRQAYEQYF

j_call: TRBJ1-2
clone_size: .
cdr3_length: 14
v_call: TRBV29-1
d_call: TRBD1
cdr3_nt: TGCAGCGTTGAAGGACAGGGGATGAACTATGGCTACACCTTC
cdr3_aa: CSVEGQGMNYGYTF

j_call: TRBJ2-7
clone_size: many
cdr3_length: 12
v_call: TRBV28
d_call: .
cdr3_nt: TGTGCCAGCAGTTATTCGGACTACGAGCAGTACTTC
cdr3_aa: CASSYSDYEQYF

j_call: TRBJ1-1
clone_size: few
cdr3_length: 14
v_call: TRBV6-2/TRBV6-3
d_call: .
cdr3_nt: TGTGCCAGCAGTTACGGGATTTCGAACACTGAAGCTTTCTTT
cdr3_aa: CASSYGISNTEAFF

j_call: TRBJ1-6
clone_size: few
cdr3_length: 15
v_call: TRBV5-1
d_call: .
cdr3_nt: TGCGCCAGCAGCTTGGAGCCGGGGGATGATTCACCCCTCCACTTT
cdr3_aa: CASSLEPGDDSPLHF

j_call: TRBJ1-2
clone_size: .
cdr3_length: 15
v_call: TRBV28
d_call: .
cdr3_nt: TGTGCCAGCACCTACGGGGGAGGGGACAACTATGGCTACACCTTC
cdr3_aa: CASTYGGGDNYGYTF

j_call: TRBJ2-1
clone_size: few
cdr3_length: 15
v_call: TRBV5-1
d_call: .
cdr3_nt: TGCGCCAGCAGCTTGGAGGGCGTGTCCTACAATGAGCAGTTCTTC
cdr3_aa: CASSLEGVSYNEQFF

j_call: TRBJ2-7
clone_size: .
cdr3_length: 16
v_call: TRBV4-2
d_call: TRBD2
cdr3_nt: TGTGCCAGCAGCCAAGACGCGGCGGGAGGGCCCTACGAGCAGTACTTC
cdr3_aa: CASSQDAAGGPYEQYF

j_call: TRBJ2-5
clone_size: .
cdr3_length: 14
v_call: TRBV18
d_call: TRBD1
cdr3_nt: TGTGCCAGCTCACCTTCACAGGGGGTCTCTGTGCAGTACTTC
cdr3_aa: CASSPSQGVSVQYF

j_call: TRBJ2-5
clone_size: few
cdr3_length: 14
v_call: TRBV7-2
d_call: .
cdr3_nt: TGTGCCAGCAGCCGGGGCGGATCCGGGGAGACCCAGTACTTC
cdr3_aa: CASSRGGSGETQYF

j_call: TRBJ1-5
clone_size: .
cdr3_length: 12
v_call: TRBV14
d_call: .
cdr3_nt: TGTGTCAGCAGCCAAAAAAATCAGCCCCAGCATTTT
cdr3_aa: CVSSQKNQPQHF

j_call: TRBJ2-1
clone_size: .
cdr3_length: 16
v_call: TRBV18
d_call: .
cdr3_nt: TGTGCCAGCTCACCGCGGTCGTCGGGGTTCTACAATGAGCAGTTCTTC
cdr3_aa: CASSPRSSGFYNEQFF

j_call: TRBJ2-7
clone_size: .
cdr3_length: 15
v_call: TRBV2
d_call: TRBD2
cdr3_nt: TGTGCCAGCAGTGGAGTTGGGACTAGCGCATACGAGCAGTACTTC
cdr3_aa: CASSGVGTSAYEQYF

j_call: TRBJ2-6
clone_size: once
cdr3_length: 16
v_call: TRBV24-1
d_call: .
cdr3_nt: TGTGCCACCAGTGACGCTCAGGGGTCTGGGGCCAACGTCCTGACTTTC
cdr3_aa: CATSDAQGSGANVLTF

j_call: TRBJ2-7
clone_size: .
cdr3_length: 17
v_call: TRBV7-2
d_call: .
cdr3_nt: TGTGCCAGCAGCCCGAAGGACCCCAGACGGGGGTCCTACGAGCAGTACTTC
cdr3_aa: CASSPKDPRRGSYEQYF

j_call: TRBJ2-5
clone_size: .
cdr3_length: 13
v_call: TRBV29-1
d_call: TRBD1
cdr3_nt: TGCAGCGTTGAACTGGGACAGCAAGAGACCCAGTACTTC
cdr3_aa: CSVELGQQETQYF

j_call: TRBJ2-5
clone_size: .
cdr3_length: 15
v_call: TRBV5-4
d_call: TRBD1
cdr3_nt: TGTGCCAGCAGCTCCGGGACAGGTTCTGAAGAGACCCAGTACTTC
cdr3_aa: CASSSGTGSEETQYF

j_call: TRBJ2-7
clone_size: .
cdr3_length: 14
v_call: TRBV14
d_call: .
cdr3_nt: TGTGCCAGCAGCAAGGAGGCACATGGTTACGAGCAGTACTTC
cdr3_aa: CASSKEAHGYEQYF

j_call: TRBJ2-7
clone_size: .
cdr3_length: 14
v_call: TRBV6-6
d_call: .
cdr3_nt: TGTGCCAGCAGTTACGACTCTTCGACACCCGAGCAGTACTTC
cdr3_aa: CASSYDSSTPEQYF

j_call: TRBJ2-1
clone_size: .
cdr3_length: 13
v_call: TRBV28
d_call: TRBD2
cdr3_nt: TGTGCCAGCAAGCGGGGGGGTTACAATGAGCAGTTCTTC
cdr3_aa: CASKRGGYNEQFF

j_call: TRBJ2-7
clone_size: .
cdr3_length: 12
v_call: TRBV29-1
d_call: .
cdr3_nt: TGCAGCGCCTATTGGGGTTACAATGAGCAGTACTTC
cdr3_aa: CSAYWGYNEQYF

j_call: TRBJ2-7
clone_size: .
cdr3_length: 13
v_call: TRBV29-1
d_call: .
cdr3_nt: TGCAGCGTTGAGACAAGGGTAAGCTACGAGCAGTACTTC
cdr3_aa: CSVETRVSYEQYF

j_call: TRBJ2-4
clone_size: few
cdr3_length: 13
v_call: TRBV20-1
d_call: .
cdr3_nt: TGCAGTGCTCCCTCCGTAGCCAAAAACATTCAGTACTTC
cdr3_aa: CSAPSVAKNIQYF

j_call: TRBJ1-1
clone_size: .
cdr3_length: 14
v_call: TRBV7-9
d_call: .
cdr3_nt: TGTGCCAGCAGCTTAATCGGGGGTGAAGCTGAAGCTTTCTTT
cdr3_aa: CASSLIGGEAEAFF

j_call: TRBJ2-5
clone_size: .
cdr3_length: 16
v_call: TRBV4-1
d_call: .
cdr3_nt: TGCGCCAGCAGCCAGGATCCCGCGGCAGGCCGGGAGACCCAGTACTTC
cdr3_aa: CASSQDPAAGRETQYF

j_call: TRBJ2-1
clone_size: .
cdr3_length: 14
v_call: TRBV6-6
d_call: .
cdr3_nt: TGTGCCAGCAGGTCTAGTTCCCCCCCTCATGAGCAGTTCTTC
cdr3_aa: CASRSSSPPHEQFF

j_call: TRBJ1-5
clone_size: .
cdr3_length: 15
v_call: TRBV6-2/TRBV6-3
d_call: TRBD1
cdr3_nt: TGTGCCAGTCGAGGGACAGGGGAAAGCAATCAGCCCCAGCATTTT
cdr3_aa: CASRGTGESNQPQHF

j_call: TRBJ2-7
clone_size: .
cdr3_length: 17
v_call: TRBV12-3/TRBV12-4
d_call: TRBD2
cdr3_nt: TGTGCCAGCAGTGCCGGGACTAGCGGGAGGGTTTCCTACGAGCAGTACTTC
cdr3_aa: CASSAGTSGRVSYEQYF

j_call: TRBJ1-2
clone_size: .
cdr3_length: 16
v_call: TRBV7-2
d_call: TRBD1
cdr3_nt: TGTGCCAGCAGCTTAGCGCTTGGACAGGGGTCGGATGGCTACACCTTC
cdr3_aa: CASSLALGQGSDGYTF

j_call: TRBJ2-3
clone_size: .
cdr3_length: 15
v_call: TRBV4-2
d_call: .
cdr3_nt: TGTGCCAGCAGCCAAGAAGGCTATAATACAGATACGCAGTATTTT
cdr3_aa: CASSQEGYNTDTQYF

j_call: TRBJ2-7
clone_size: few
cdr3_length: 13
v_call: TRBV20-1
d_call: .
cdr3_nt: TGCAGTGCTAGTGACAGGTATGACTACGAGCAGTACTTC
cdr3_aa: CSASDRYDYEQYF

j_call: TRBJ2-5
clone_size: few
cdr3_length: 15
v_call: TRBV28
d_call: TRBD1
cdr3_nt: TGTGCCAGCAGTTTGCGACAGGGGCGCCAAGAGACCCAGTACTTC
cdr3_aa: CASSLRQGRQETQYF